This T cell receptor (beta chain) was identified in a study of blood T cells in healthy people across ages (dated by TCRdb to between 2015 and 2017). With regard to the full study: In model experiments, template switching captured about one uniquely barcoded TCR beta cDNA molecule for every two T cells. Age-related changes in TCR beta repertoire diversity were measured in the study by deep sequencing normalized with unique cDNA molecular identifiers. The donors were divided into four age groups: young (average roughly 17 years), middle-aged (around 41), aged (about 60) and long-lived (around 87). To avoid experimental bias, donors of different ages were spread randomly across the sequencing lanes. The study analyzed two additional independent replicas of 1 million unique cDNA reads from the same blood draw for two donors, one aged 18 to 30 and one aged 80 or older. General conclusions and limits of the study: Compared with the aged group, the long-lived group had more naive CD4+ T cells, fewer expanded clones and increased TCR diversity, suggesting age selection. The CMV infection status of donors was not known, potentially confounding age-related changes in expanded clonotypes. Bulk unsorted PBMC profiling prevented conclusive comparison of naive and antigen-experienced compartments. There was a strong correlation between observed TCR beta diversity and the percentage of naive T cells measured by flow cytometry. Estimates of total diversity from one million sequenced T cells were regarded as lower bounds and underestimates. Observed TCR beta diversity per million T cells fell roughly linearly with age, and a significant reduction was already apparent by age roughly 40.

Remarks on this clonotype: Its antigen remains unidentified. The input lacks base qualities; no much larger clone sits a single base away.

Systemically healthy Caucasian individuals from Russia, about 38 in total and aged about 6 to 95 years, were included as donors. Ten milliliters of peripheral blood were drawn from each donor into EDTA-treated Vacutainer tubes. Ficoll-Paque density-gradient centrifugation was used to isolate PBMCs, with at least 7 million obtained per sample. Total RNA, at least 6 micrograms per sample, was extracted from PBMCs with Trizol reagent. Naive CD45RAhigh/CD27high T cell percentages were measured by flow cytometry on a PBMC aliquot from every donor. The library was produced with 5' RACE. The instrument was an Illumina HiSeq 2500. A second 7 to 11 cycle PCR used a sample-barcoded 5' primer and a J-beta primer mix. A template-switch 5' adaptor carrying 12 random nucleotides introduced a unique molecular identifier onto each TCR beta cDNA molecule. Each sample yielded at least 3 million CDR3-containing paired-end reads. First-strand cDNA synthesis was performed from all RNA using the Mint cDNA synthesis kit, with priming by a TRBC-specific oligonucleotide. After uracil-DNA glycosylase treatment, a first 18-cycle PCR used universal primers M1SS and BC2_uni_R on all cDNA. Turning to the authors' computational methods: Normalization of each sample was performed by random selection of 1 million high-quality reads, each carrying a distinct molecular identifier. Instead of being binned into consensus sequences, reads that shared molecular identifiers were thrown out. MiTCR, run with a Q25 quality threshold and the strictest error-elimination algorithm, handled CDR3 identification, clonotype clustering and error correction. A nonparametric unseen species model with Euler transformation was used to estimate a lower bound on total TCR beta diversity. TCRdb trimmed public reads at Q25 via fastp, called clones via MiXCR and kept in-frame beta chains. All rows with the same CDR3 protein become a single entry with the most common DNA and genes. TCRdb, not the original authors, processed these V and J calls. The sample yields some 1.5 million distinct CDR3 sequences; 28% were counted once. The top ten constitute 7.7% of the sample.

Sequenced: blood. This receptor was identified in a woman in her 30s in good health.

The bases are TGCGCCAGCAGCCAAGACGCGAGTACTTGGGGAATAGAGACCCAGTACTTC. This encodes CASSQDASTWGIETQYF. The sequence links TRBV4-3 to TRBJ2-5, with an unclear D gene assignment. At the junction V is shortened by 0 bases and J by 4 bases, with 18 bases in between. Inclusive of the bounding cysteine and phenylalanine, the CDR3 is 17 residues long. The read is trimmed to its CDR3 DNA, 51 bases read in frame from base 1. Sequences LGHNA (CDR1) and YSLEER (CDR2) are obtained from the germline V gene.